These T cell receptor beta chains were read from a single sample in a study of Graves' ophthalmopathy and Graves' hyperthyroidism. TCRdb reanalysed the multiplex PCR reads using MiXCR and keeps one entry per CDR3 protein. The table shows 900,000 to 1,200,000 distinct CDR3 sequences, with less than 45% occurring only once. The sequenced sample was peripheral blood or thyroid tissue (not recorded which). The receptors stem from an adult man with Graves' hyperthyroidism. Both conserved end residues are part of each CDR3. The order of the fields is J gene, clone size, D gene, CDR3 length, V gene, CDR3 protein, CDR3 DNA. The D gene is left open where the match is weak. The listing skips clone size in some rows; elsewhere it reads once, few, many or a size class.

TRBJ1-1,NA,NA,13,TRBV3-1,CASSQERYTEAFF,TGTGCCAGCAGCCAAGAAAGGTACACTGAAGCTTTCTTT
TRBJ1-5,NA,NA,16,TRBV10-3,CAISESRGLVAQPQHF,TGTGCCATCAGTGAGTCGCGGGGATTAGTGGCTCAGCCCCAGCATTTT
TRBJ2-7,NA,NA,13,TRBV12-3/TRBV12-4,CASSLSGFTEQYF,TGTGCCAGCAGTTTATCCGGCTTCACTGAGCAGTACTTC
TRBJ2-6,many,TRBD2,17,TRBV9,CASSETGTSIGANVLTF,TGTGCCAGCAGCGAGACCGGGACTAGTATTGGGGCCAACGTCCTGACTTTC
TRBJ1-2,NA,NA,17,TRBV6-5,CASVGVPPDHANYGYTF,TGTGCCAGCGTAGGGGTGCCGCCCGATCATGCTAACTATGGCTACACCTTC
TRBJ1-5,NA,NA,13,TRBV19,CASSISRAQPQHF,TGTGCCAGTAGTATCTCCCGGGCGCAGCCCCAGCATTTT
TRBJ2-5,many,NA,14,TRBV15,CATNPGPQVETQYF,TGTGCCACCAACCCGGGACCACAGGTGGAGACCCAGTACTTC
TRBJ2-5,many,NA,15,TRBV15,CATSRDRAGIETQYF,TGTGCCACCAGCAGAGATAGGGCGGGCATCGAGACCCAGTACTTC
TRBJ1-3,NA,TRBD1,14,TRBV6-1,CASKQTGGGNTIYF,TGTGCCAGCAAGCAGACAGGGGGAGGCAACACCATATATTTT
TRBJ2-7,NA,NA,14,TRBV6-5,CASSYRGRDWEQYF,TGTGCCAGCAGTTACCGAGGACGGGACTGGGAGCAGTACTTC
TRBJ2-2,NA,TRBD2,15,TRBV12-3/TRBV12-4,CASSFWTRATGELFF,TGTGCCAGCAGTTTTTGGACTAGAGCCACCGGGGAGCTGTTTTTT
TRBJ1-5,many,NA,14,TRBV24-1,CATSVGVDNQPQHF,TGTGCCACCAGTGTGGGCGTCGATAATCAGCCCCAGCATTTT
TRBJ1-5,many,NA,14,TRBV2,CASSEGGVGQPQHF,TGTGCCAGCAGTGAAGGAGGGGTTGGTCAGCCCCAGCATTTT
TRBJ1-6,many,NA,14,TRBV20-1,CSGGRTVGRSPLHF,TGCAGTGGGGGAAGGACAGTCGGCCGATCACCCCTCCACTTT
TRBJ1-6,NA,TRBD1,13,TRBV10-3,CAIGIGQGSPLHF,TGTGCCATCGGAATAGGACAGGGTTCACCCCTCCACTTT
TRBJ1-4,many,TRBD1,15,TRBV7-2,CASSLWTGRNEKLFF,TGTGCCAGCAGCCTTTGGACAGGGAGGAATGAAAAACTGTTTTTT
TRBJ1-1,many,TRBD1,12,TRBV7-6,CASSDRESEAFF,TGTGCCAGCAGCGACAGGGAATCTGAAGCTTTCTTT
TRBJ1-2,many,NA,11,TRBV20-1,CSASKVNGYTF,TGCAGTGCTAGTAAAGTAAATGGCTACACCTTC
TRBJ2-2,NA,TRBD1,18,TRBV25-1,CASRLPPGTGFYTGELFF,TGTGCCAGCAGGCTCCCTCCCGGGACAGGGTTTTACACCGGGGAGCTGTTTTTT
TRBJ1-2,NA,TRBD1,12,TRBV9,CASKQGVGGYTF,TGTGCCAGCAAGCAGGGGGTCGGTGGCTACACCTTC
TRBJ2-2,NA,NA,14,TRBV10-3,CAHRRTTNTGELSF,TGTGCCCATCGGCGGACTACGAACACCGGGGAGCTGTCTTTT
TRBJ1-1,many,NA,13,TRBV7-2,CASSTQGLAEAFF,TGTGCCAGCAGCACCCAGGGGTTGGCTGAAGCTTTCTTT
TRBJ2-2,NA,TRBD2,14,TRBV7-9,CASSLAGDYGELFF,TGTGCCAGCAGCTTAGCGGGGGACTACGGGGAGCTGTTTTTT
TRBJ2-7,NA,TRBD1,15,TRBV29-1,CSVEEGQGGSYEQYF,TGCAGCGTTGAGGAGGGACAGGGTGGATCCTACGAGCAGTACTTC
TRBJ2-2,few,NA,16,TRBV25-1,CASSEILGVGAGELFF,TGTGCCAGCAGTGAAATTCTCGGAGTGGGGGCCGGGGAGCTGTTTTTT
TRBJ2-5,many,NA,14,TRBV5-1,CASSLFLMQETQYF,TGCGCCAGCAGCTTGTTTCTAATGCAAGAGACCCAGTACTTC
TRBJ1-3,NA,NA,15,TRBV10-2,CASSEPGISGNTIYF,TGCGCCAGCAGTGAGCCGGGCATCTCTGGAAACACCATATATTTT
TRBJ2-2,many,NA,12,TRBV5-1,CASSPNTGELFF,TGTGCCAGCAGCCCCAACACCGGGGAGCTGTTTTTT
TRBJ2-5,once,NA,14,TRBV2,CASSERHPRGTQYF,TGTGCCAGCAGTGAAAGGCATCCGAGAGGGACCCAGTACTTC
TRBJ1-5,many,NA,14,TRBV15,CATSRPGAGQPQHF,TGTGCCACCAGCAGACCAGGGGCAGGGCAGCCCCAGCATTTT
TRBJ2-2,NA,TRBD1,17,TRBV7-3,CASSSTPPGQYTGELFF,TGTGCCAGCAGCTCGACTCCTCCGGGACAGTACACCGGGGAGCTGTTTTTT
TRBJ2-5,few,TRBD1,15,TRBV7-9,CASSSDRGSGETQYF,TGTGCCAGCAGCTCCGACAGGGGGTCTGGAGAGACCCAGTACTTC
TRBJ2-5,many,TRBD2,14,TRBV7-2,CASRERGGAETQYF,TGTGCCAGCAGGGAGCGGGGGGGCGCGGAGACCCAGTACTTC
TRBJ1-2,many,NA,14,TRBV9,CASSPSDSNYGYTF,TGTGCCAGCAGCCCATCGGACAGTAACTATGGCTACACCTTC
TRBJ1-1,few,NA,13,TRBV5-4,CASSHRVETEAFF,TGTGCCAGCAGCCACAGGGTCGAGACTGAAGCTTTCTTT
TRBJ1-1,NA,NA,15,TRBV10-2,CASSESRGIDTEAFF,TGCGCCAGCAGTGAGTCTCGAGGGATCGACACTGAAGCTTTCTTT
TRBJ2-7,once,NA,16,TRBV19,CASSIYHRGDPYEQYF,TGTGCCAGTAGTATATACCACCGAGGGGATCCCTACGAGCAGTACTTC
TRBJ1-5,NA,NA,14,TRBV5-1,CASSRGREGQPQHF,TGCGCCAGCAGCCGGGGACGGGAAGGTCAGCCCCAGCATTTT
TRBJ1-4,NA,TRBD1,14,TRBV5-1,CASSVYRGGEKLFF,TGCGCCAGCAGCGTGTACAGGGGAGGTGAAAAACTGTTTTTT
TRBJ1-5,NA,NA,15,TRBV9,CASSVGVGENQPQHF,TGTGCCAGCAGCGTAGGTGTGGGAGAAAATCAGCCCCAGCATTTT
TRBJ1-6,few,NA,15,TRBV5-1,CASSIDSPRGSPLHF,TGCGCCAGCAGTATTGATTCCCCTCGGGGATCACCCCTCCACTTT
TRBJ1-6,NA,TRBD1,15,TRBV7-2,CASSGPTGGTSPLHF,TGTGCCTCCAGCGGGCCGACAGGGGGCACTTCACCCCTCCACTTT
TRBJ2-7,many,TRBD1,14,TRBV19,CASSTGTGPYEQYF,TGTGCCAGTAGTACCGGGACAGGTCCTTACGAGCAGTACTTC
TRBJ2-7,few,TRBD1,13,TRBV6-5,CASRMTGGYEQYF,TGTGCCAGCAGGATGACAGGGGGCTACGAGCAGTACTTC
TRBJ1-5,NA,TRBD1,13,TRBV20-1,CSAETGRNQPQHF,TGCAGTGCTGAGACAGGGCGAAATCAGCCCCAGCATTTT
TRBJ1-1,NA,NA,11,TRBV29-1,CSFDRSTEAFF,TGCAGCTTCGACAGATCCACTGAAGCTTTCTTT
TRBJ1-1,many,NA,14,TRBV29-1,CSVAGGSVNTEAFF,TGCAGCGTCGCAGGAGGCTCCGTTAACACTGAAGCTTTCTTT
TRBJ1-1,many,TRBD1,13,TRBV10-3,CAIRTGVNTEAFF,TGTGCCATCAGGACAGGGGTCAACACTGAAGCTTTCTTT